This entry features one TCR beta chain sequence. Its antigen has not been determined. Within one base of it there is no much larger clone, and no base qualities were kept. The record originates from a study of Tregs in tolerant kidney transplant recipients (dated by TCRdb to between 2018 and 2021). At the level of the whole study: Additional Treg samples were obtained by sorting recipient CD4+CD25+CD127- cells from an approximately three-day mixed lymphocyte reaction with belatacept, in some cases after a subsequent roughly five-day donor restimulation. TCRbeta repertoire sequencing was used in a few healthy controls to compare several methods for expanding Tregs specific for an allogeneic donor. The study used TCRbeta sequencing to identify donor-specific regulatory T cells before combined kidney and bone marrow transplantation, then tracked those cells after transplant. Antibodies distinguished recipient from donor cells when sorting primary belatacept mixed lymphocyte reaction cultures. Paper-wide results and their limitations: The study was limited by small patient numbers, and the findings need validation in larger populations and under other immunosuppression protocols. Biological reproducibility was not examined directly, but technical replication error appeared to be minimal. Expanding Tregs with activated donor B cells appeared to identify the most biologically relevant and donor-specific TCRbeta repertoire.

For TCRbeta CDR3 sequencing, genomic DNA from the sorted cells was extracted using the QIAGEN DNeasy Blood and Tissue Kit. High-throughput TCRbeta CDR3 sequencing, including PCR amplification with bias correction and internal controls, was performed commercially through immunoSEQ. The study's processing was this. Unique productive TCRbeta sequences were defined by CDR3 nucleotide sequence where primers matched, otherwise by CDR3 amino acid sequence with Vbeta and Jbeta genes. Sequences were defined as donor-reactive when expanded at least 5-fold in CFSE-low cells versus unstimulated cells and present at a frequency of at least 0.01% in CFSE-low cells. Repertoire divergence was quantified by Jensen-Shannon divergence calculated from the top 100 TCRbeta sequences ranked by frequency. For samples with multiple sequencing runs, sorting error was corrected in each run separately before the runs were combined. TCRdb mirrors the immuneACCESS table, restricted to in-frame sequences. Some clones are absent from its copies; in checked studies, under half trace to an unresolved V gene, and the reason for the others is unknown. V and J calls and clone size are copied from that table; D and trimming were computed from the DNA. The sample profile shows 30,000 to 35,000 clones; about 79% of them were found once. The biggest ten clones account for more than 2% of the sample.

Blood from healthy controls was obtained either from healthy volunteers or as purchased buffy coats. Healthy control blood was processed to PBMCs with a Ficoll density gradient and then cryopreserved, whereas patient PBMCs were collected both before and after transplant. The TCR was taken from a human donor in good health. Sequenced: Tregs from blood cultured with allogeneic cells.

The DNA sequence is given as TGTGCCAGCAGTTCCCGGGGACCAGATGCTAACTATGGCTACACCTTC. It is translated as CASSSRGPDANYGYTF. The chain couples TRBV6-5 to TRBJ1-2; tentative D gene TRBD1, with 5 bases matching. According to the germline V gene, CDR1 reads MNHEY and CDR2 reads SVGAGI. Reading from cysteine to phenylalanine, the CDR3 counts 16 amino acids. Only CDR3 DNA is held: 48 bases, read in frame from base 1. V drops 4 bases and J drops 0 bases, leaving 15 bases in between.